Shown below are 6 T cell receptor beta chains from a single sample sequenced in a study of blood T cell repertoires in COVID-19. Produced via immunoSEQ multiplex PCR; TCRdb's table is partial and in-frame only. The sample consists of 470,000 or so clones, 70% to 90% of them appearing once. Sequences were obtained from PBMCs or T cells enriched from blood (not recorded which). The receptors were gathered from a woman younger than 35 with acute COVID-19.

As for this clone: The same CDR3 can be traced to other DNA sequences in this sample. CDR3 sequence (DNA): TGCGCCAGCAGCTTGGCCAAGACAGGGGGTACTGAAGCTTTCTTT. Its protein product is CASSLAKTGGTEAFF. The rearrangement joins TRBV5-1 to TRBJ1-1, with 9 bases aligning to TRBD1. This CDR3 is built from 15 residues. V lost 0 bases to trimming and J lost 5 bases; unmatched junction nucleotides: 5. Germline CDR1 is SGHRS and CDR2 is YFSETQ.

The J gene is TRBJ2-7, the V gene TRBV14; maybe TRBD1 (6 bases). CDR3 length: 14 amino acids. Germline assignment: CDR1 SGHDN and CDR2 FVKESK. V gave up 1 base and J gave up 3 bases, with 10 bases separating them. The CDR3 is CASSQVHRDYEQYF. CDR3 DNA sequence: TGTGCCAGCAGCCAAGTTCACAGGGACTACGAGCAGTACTTC.

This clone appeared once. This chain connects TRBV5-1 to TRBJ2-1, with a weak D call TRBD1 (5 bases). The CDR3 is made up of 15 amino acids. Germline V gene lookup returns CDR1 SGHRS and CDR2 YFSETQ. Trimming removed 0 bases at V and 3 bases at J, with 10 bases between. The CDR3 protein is CASSLEGNYYNEQFF. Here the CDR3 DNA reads TGCGCCAGCAGCTTGGAGGGGAACTACTACAATGAGCAGTTCTTC.

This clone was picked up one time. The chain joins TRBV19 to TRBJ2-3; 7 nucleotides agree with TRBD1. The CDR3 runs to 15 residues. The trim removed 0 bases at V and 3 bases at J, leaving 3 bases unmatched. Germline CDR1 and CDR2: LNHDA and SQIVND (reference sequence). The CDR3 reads CASSIEKGATDTQYF. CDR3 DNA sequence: TGTGCCAGTAGTATAGAGAAGGGGGCTACAGATACGCAGTATTTT.

The DNA for the CDR3 is TGTGCCAGCAGTTACCAGGGGACTAATGAAAAACTGTTTTTT. Protein sequence: CASSYQGTNEKLFF. The rearrangement links TRBV6-5 to TRBJ1-4, with D possibly being TRBD1 (6 bases). Looked up from germline, CDR1 is MNHEY and CDR2 is SVGAGI. Trimming removed 2 bases from V and 2 bases from J, with 6 bases in between. This CDR3 comprises 14 residues.

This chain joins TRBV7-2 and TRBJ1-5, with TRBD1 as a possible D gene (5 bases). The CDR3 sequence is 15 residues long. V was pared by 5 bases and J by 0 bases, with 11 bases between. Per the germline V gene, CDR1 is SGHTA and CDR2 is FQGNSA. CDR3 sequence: CASSKPGNSNQPQHF. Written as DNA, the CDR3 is TGTGCCAGCAGCAAGCCAGGGAATAGCAATCAGCCCCAGCATTTT.